This entry describes one TCR beta chain. These data originate in a study of shared T cell receptors in the human thymus. V lost 6 bases, J lost 0 bases, and 4 bases stayed unmatched. This CDR3 has 14 residues. Germline CDR1 and CDR2: MDHEN and SYDVKM. This table comes from immunoSEQ multiplex PCR, and its TCRdb copy is limited to in-frame clones, with some not included. Seen here are some 660,000 clones, over 75% observed once, and the top ten hold more than 0.009%. The sample also formed part of further work on human thymus T cells. That source notes: Healthy Finnish infants having corrective surgery for congenital heart defects served as donors.

The origin of this receptor is a boy under three years old with a congenital heart defect. The chain has TRBV28 and TRBJ2-7, with 8 bases that match TRBD1. The material sequenced was thymocytes. CDR3 nucleotides: TGTGCCAGCAGGACAGGGGCCATCTCCTACGAGCAGTACTTC. Residues: CASRTGAISYEQYF.